Listed below are T cell receptor beta chains from one sample, sequenced in a study of blood T cell repertoires in COVID-19. Sequencing was performed with immunoSEQ multiplex PCR; in TCRdb, only in-frame clones are kept and a portion is missing. This sample has about 300,000 clones, with 80% to 90% found just once. Sequencing was performed on PBMCs or T cells enriched from blood (not recorded which). These receptors were obtained from a woman under 30 who had recovered from COVID-19. Both conserved end residues are trimmed from each CDR3. Clone size is not always given. Where it is, it says once, few, many or a class for expanded clones.

len	j_gene	v_gene	abundance	CDR3aa
11	TRBJ1-1	TRBV28	-	ASYYRTGWEAF
13	TRBJ1-6	TRBV28	-	ASSYRASRNSPLH
13	TRBJ1-5	TRBV2	-	ASSEAVRGKQPQH
11	TRBJ1-2	TRBV19	-	ASSDQGNYGYT
10	TRBJ1-1	TRBV2	-	ASTQVRGEAF
12	TRBJ1-3	TRBV30	-	AWSTGSSGNTIY
13	TRBJ1-6	TRBV12-5	-	ASGLVPGGNSPLH
11	TRBJ2-1	TRBV3-1/TRBV3-2	-	ASSQALENEQF
12	TRBJ1-5	TRBV7-2	-	ASSSRQGNQPQH
13	TRBJ2-1	TRBV5-4	-	ASSLIRSSYNEQF
10	TRBJ2-3	TRBV24-1	-	ATSQETDTQY
13	TRBJ1-5	TRBV19	-	ASTSGDRGGQPQH
11	TRBJ2-1	TRBV10-3	-	AITSGIVYEQF
15	TRBJ1-1	TRBV9	-	ASSVDGRSTSNTEAF
15	TRBJ2-2	TRBV4-1	-	ASSQDRRRTNTGELF
12	TRBJ1-1	TRBV5-1	-	ASSPGGGNTEAF
20	TRBJ2-1	TRBV4-1	-	ASSQDLGSGWLVPSSYNEQF
13	TRBJ2-3	TRBV5-1	-	ASSLVWTGQDTQY
11	TRBJ2-3	TRBV11-2	-	ASSSPVADTQY
13	TRBJ2-1	TRBV7-8	-	ASSNRGGLANEQF
13	TRBJ2-6	TRBV2	-	ASSGDYTGANVLT
11	TRBJ1-2	TRBV29-1	many	SAWTGGLKGYT
13	TRBJ2-5	TRBV4-2	-	ASTMFGDTQETQY
13	TRBJ1-2	TRBV6-1	-	ASSEASGGAGGYT
14	TRBJ1-2	TRBV5-4	-	ASSLAGSGLTYGYT
15	TRBJ2-2	TRBV5-1	-	ASSLAPVTGTTGELF
16	TRBJ2-1	TRBV5-8	few	ASSLIQVAGGVYNEQF
11	TRBJ2-1	TRBV19	once	ASSRTGNNEQF
13	TRBJ2-1	TRBV7-3	-	ASSSEAGPYNEQF
13	TRBJ2-1	TRBV28	-	ASSLAGDLGNEQF
12	TRBJ1-1	TRBV6-5	-	ASTYRTGNTEAF
10	TRBJ2-1	TRBV6-5	-	ASSSRLAEQF
17	TRBJ2-5	TRBV10-1	-	ASSESKKGLAGGIETQY
13	TRBJ1-2	TRBV28	once	ASSLPRRTGVGYT
12	TRBJ2-3	TRBV29-1	few	SAKAGLSTDTQY
11	TRBJ2-7	TRBV7-9	-	ASSQQGLGEQY
11	TRBJ1-2	TRBV19	-	ASSGYGTVDYT
10	TRBJ2-7	TRBV29-1	-	SVVLPGDEQY
17	TRBJ1-5	TRBV28	-	ASSSSAPDSAYSNQPQH
14	TRBJ2-1	TRBV7-9	-	ASSLPASGRANEQF
13	TRBJ2-5	TRBV5-1	-	ASSSSRGDQETQY
13	TRBJ2-7	TRBV18	-	ASSPNLAGVYEQY
13	TRBJ1-5	TRBV9	-	ASSPTGLINQPQH
11	TRBJ1-2	TRBV19	once	ATYDSSNYGYT
12	TRBJ1-2	TRBV18	few	ASSPPEIYYGYT
15	TRBJ1-1	TRBV6-1	few	ASSEWALRTENTEAF
13	TRBJ1-1	TRBV27	-	ASRVADRENTEAF
13	TRBJ1-4	TRBV5-5	-	ASSLGTGANEKLF
11	TRBJ2-5	TRBV5-1	-	ASAREGVETQY
12	TRBJ1-2	TRBV29-1	-	SVEALGANYGYT
12	TRBJ1-3	TRBV4-1	once	ASSLPSSGNTIY
13	TRBJ1-1	TRBV28	-	ASRFPRGMNTEAF
13	TRBJ2-5	TRBV27	few	ASTSGLGGQETQY
13	TRBJ1-1	TRBV7-9	-	ASSLGGFGGTEAF
10	TRBJ1-2	TRBV19	once	ASMTGLSGYT
13	TRBJ1-3	TRBV11-2	once	ASSTIRGSGNTIY
12	TRBJ1-5	TRBV4-1	once	ASSQDSGAQPQH
11	TRBJ1-2	TRBV28	-	ASSLGQNYGYT